This T cell receptor (beta chain) was documented in a study of vaccination effects on CD4 cells after COVID-19 (dated by TCRdb to between 2020 and 2023). Study-level background: In the ViraFEST assay, PBMC were stimulated with viral peptide pools, and TCR sequencing was then used to find antigen-specific CD4+ T cell clonotypes based on their expansion. Two doses of either the BNT162b2 or the mRNA-1273 mRNA SARS-CoV-2 vaccine were administered to participants. Each well held 1.5 million to 2 million PBMC cultured in IMDM containing roughly 5% human AB serum, roughly 9.6 IU/ml IL-2 and gentamicin, along with around 11 ug/ml peptides. SARS-CoV-2 spike-specific CD4+ TCR repertoires from before and after mRNA vaccination were compared in COVID-19 convalescent patients and in infection-naive vaccine recipients. The full study included roughly 11 COVID-19 convalescent patients and several SARS-CoV-2-naive healthy vaccine recipients. The Oncomine TCR Beta short-read assay on an Illumina iSeq 100 was used to sequence cultures from other donors in the study.

After approximately eleven days of culture, CD4+ T cells were isolated with the EasySep CD4+ T cell isolation kit. None of the healthy vaccine recipients had a prior SARS-CoV-2 infection, which was confirmed by nucleocapsid antibody tests that came back negative both before and after vaccination. Half of the culture medium was replaced with fresh IL-2-containing medium on days 3 and 7. Unless noted otherwise, every peptide stimulation condition was grown in triplicate wells. Using Ficoll-Paque Plus gradient centrifugation, PBMC were separated from whole blood and then either used fresh or cryopreserved at -140C. Genomic DNA was extracted from cultured CD4+ T cells with the QIAamp micro DNA kit. The library was produced with the immunoSEQ multiplex PCR assay. DNA from the cultured, isolated CD4+ T cells was subjected to TCR beta CDR3 sequencing. Per the original workflow: The analysis removed non-productive TCR sequences, trimmed reads to the CDR3 region, and retained only CDR3s that were 7 or more amino acids long. Antigen-specific clonotypes were identified with the MANAFEST web app by comparing expansion in peptide wells against reference cultures. Positive clones required FDR<0.05 expansion versus reference and all other wells, odds ratio above 5, and frequency above 0.1% in two replicate wells. A clonotype was defined as cross-reactive if the clonotype was significantly expanded both in SARS-CoV-2 spike wells and in at least one common cold coronavirus spike condition. Using the stringdist R package, CDR3 similarity was measured by Levenshtein distance, and unrooted trees were constructed with ape in R 3.6.1. This immuneACCESS table, as held by TCRdb, lists in-frame sequences with V and J called but not all clones. Of the missing ones, under half trace to an unresolved V gene in checked studies; the others have no known cause. For V, J and clone size, that table is used; D and trimming come from the DNA. The sample table shows some 28,000 clones, and 65% are seen once. Almost 10% of the sample goes to the ten largest clones.

For this clone: What this receptor recognizes is not known. Base qualities are not recorded, but no much larger clone differs from it by a single base.

CDR1 KGHSH and CDR2 LQKENI were looked up in the germline V gene. Trimming costs V 3 bases and J 6 bases, and their ends lie 12 bases apart. The CDR3 runs 13 amino acids, cysteine and phenylalanine included. Left in the record is the CDR3 DNA by itself, 39 bases read in frame from the first base. Results and caveats for the whole study, not just this receptor: Clones induced by infection and clones induced by vaccination both contracted markedly at late timepoints after vaccination, which fits with T cell responses waning over time. Among healthy vaccine recipients, nearly all vaccine-induced clones were SARS-CoV-2 mono-reactive, and just 1 of 255 was cross-reactive with common cold coronaviruses. Limitations of the study were the small number of convalescent patients and the absence of early post-infection timepoints.

This sample comprised CD4+ T cells from PBMCs cultured without peptide, obtained before COVID-19 vaccination. This sequence was found in a human donor who received a COVID-19 vaccine. In this chain, TRBV18 is recombined with TRBJ2-7; no D gene call is confident. In nucleotides, the sequence is TGTGCCAGCTCACCGGGTGGGTCTCGCGAGCAGTACTTC. The resulting protein is CASSPGGSREQYF.